These 22 T cell receptor beta chains share one sample of origin, sequenced in a study of T cells in Graves' hyperthyroidism and ophthalmopathy. RNA transcripts provided the source from which TCR beta CDR3 regions were amplified. The study used the HTBI primer set for a first-round RT-PCR of the TCR CDR3. TCRdb called the multiplex PCR reads again in MiXCR, with one record for every CDR3 protein. The repertoire holds about 520,000 distinct CDR3 sequences, with approximately 25% as singletons. Sequenced material: blood. Receptor source: a woman aged 25-40 years with Graves' ophthalmopathy.

This clonotype has more than one count but fewer than ten. The CDR3 coding sequence is TGCGCCACCAGGATGACAGGGGGCAGGGGGGAGACCCAGTACTTC. It yields the protein CATRMTGGRGETQYF. The chain couples TRBV4-1 to TRBJ2-5, with 10 bases identical to TRBD1. The CDR3 extends over 15 amino acids. Germline-derived CDR1 and CDR2 are MGHRA and YSYEKL. Trimming removed 10 bases from V and 5 bases from J; junction bases left unmatched: 13.

This rearrangement joins TRBV6-5 to TRBJ2-3; weak D call: TRBD1 (5 bases). V was cut by 0 bases and J by 3 bases, with 10 bases left in between. The CDR3 is made up of 15 amino acids. Looked up from germline, CDR1 is MNHEY and CDR2 is SVGAGI. CDR3 sequence reads: CASSYSFDRTDTQYF. The CDR3 bases are TGTGCCAGCAGTTACTCATTCGACAGAACAGATACGCAGTATTTT.

In its sample, this clonotype was seen many times. The chain recombines TRBV15 with TRBJ2-5; 11 bases are shared with TRBD2. The V gene end was trimmed by 4 bases and the J gene end by 3 bases; junction bases not matched to a gene: 16. The germline CDR1 and CDR2 sequences are LNHNV and YYDKDF (reference sequence). This CDR3 region has 19 residues. The CDR3 DNA is TGTGCCACCAGCATCACAAACCAAAGACTAGCGGGGAACAAAGAGACCCAGTACTTC. It translates to CATSITNQRLAGNKETQYF.

This clonotype was picked up a small number of times. The chain couples TRBV29-1 to TRBJ1-1; D may be TRBD1 (6 bases). Germline V gene data show CDR1 as SQVTM and CDR2 as ANQGSEA. This CDR3 has 12 residues. V lost 6 bases and J 5 bases, leaving 13 bases between the germline ends. CDR3 residues: CSVFGGRTEAFF. In nucleotides, the CDR3 is TGCAGCGTGTTCGGGGGGCGGACTGAAGCTTTCTTT.

This clonotype has at least ten counts. The genes are TRBV7-9 and TRBJ2-7; 8 positions agree with TRBD1. The germline V gene has CDR1 SEHNR and CDR2 FQNEAQ (reference sequence). V was clipped by 6 bases and J by 4 bases; unmatched bases: 11. This CDR3 comprises 15 residues. The CDR3 DNA reads TGTGCCAGCAGTTCCCCCGGGACAGGCTTTTACGAGCAGTACTTC. Translated, it gives CASSSPGTGFYEQYF.

CDR3: CASKSRGAAYEQYF. CDR3 nucleotides: TGTGCCAGCAAAAGTCGGGGGGCTGCCTACGAGCAGTACTTC. The chain has TRBV12-3 or TRBV12-4 and TRBJ2-7, with D possibly TRBD2 on 7 matching bases. The germline V and J ends were trimmed by 7 bases and 2 bases, with 15 bases remaining between them. CDR3 size: 14 residues.

Many counts were recorded for this clonotype. V and J are TRBV2 and TRBJ2-7; weak D call: TRBD1 (6 bases). The CDR3 is made up of 14 amino acids. Trimming removed 1 base from V and 3 bases from J, with 10 bases in between. From germline, CDR1 is SNHLY and CDR2 FYNNEI. The CDR3 DNA follows: TGTGCCAGCAGTGAAGAAACAGGGCACTACGAGCAGTACTTC. This sequence encodes CASSEETGHYEQYF.

This clonotype was counted at least ten times. A much bigger clone sits one base away, suggesting this may be a read error. The chain joins TRBV6-1 to TRBJ1-1; 8 bases match TRBD1. The J segment lost 1 base and the V segment lost 7 bases, leaving 2 bases of the junction unmatched. Germline V CDR1 and CDR2: MNHNS, SASEGT. The CDR3 contains 13 residues. The CDR3 region is CASTGTGNTEAFF. In nucleotides, the CDR3 is TGTGCCAGCACCGGGACAGGGAACACTGAAGCTTTCTTT.

This clonotype was observed many times. The V call is TRBV5-1, the J call TRBJ1-2, with TRBD1 matching over 7 bases. V dropped 3 bases and J dropped 0; count of bases not matched to a gene: 2. Looked up from germline, CDR1 is SGHRS and CDR2 is YFSETQ. The CDR3 covers 14 residues. The CDR3 DNA follows: TGCGCCAGCAGCTCGGACAGGTCTAACTATGGCTACACCTTC. Protein: CASSSDRSNYGYTF.

Concerning this clonotype itself: A much larger clonotype is one base distant, so this may be a read error. This chain uses TRBV20-1 with TRBJ1-1; possible D gene TRBD1, 5 bases. The CDR3 has 14 amino acids. Germline assignment: CDR1 DFQATT and CDR2 SNEGSKA (reference sequence). The CDR3 DNA sequence: TGCAGTGCTAGCATGGCAGGGAGTCTTCCTGAAGCTCTCTTT. It encodes CSASMAGSLPEALF.

The table lists this clonotype with many counts. The chain is built from TRBV6-1 and TRBJ2-6, with unresolved D. V lost 8 bases and J lost 8, with 16 bases in between. CDR1 is MNHNS and CDR2 is SASEGT in the germline V gene. CDR3 length: 14 residues. This CDR3 is CASLKPSGTNVLTF. The CDR3 coding sequence is TGTGCCAGCTTGAAACCGAGTGGTACCAACGTCCTGACTTTC.

This clonotype was counted many times. The chain employs TRBV5-1 and TRBJ2-7; 8 bases agree with TRBD1. The CDR3 covers 15 residues. CDR1 and CDR2 (germline): SGHRS, YFSETQ. Trimming at V came to 1 base and at J to 2 bases, leaving 5 bases not matched to a gene. The CDR3, as DNA: TGCGCCAGCAGCTTGTCGTCGGACAGGGCCTACGAGCAGTACTTC. This translates into CASSLSSDRAYEQYF. The full variable domain, rest sourced from reference TRBV5-1 and TRBJ2-7, is KAGVTQTPRYLIKTRGQQVTLSCSPISGHRSVSWYQQTPGQGLQFLFEYFSETQRNKGNFPGRFSGRQFSNSRSEMNVSTLELGDSALYLCASSLSSDRAYEQYFGPGTRLTVT.

V usage is TRBV7-8 and J usage is TRBJ2-2; 8 bases line up with TRBD2. Germline values: CDR1 SGHVS, CDR2 FQNEAQ. With V trimmed by 5 bases and J by 3 bases, 14 bases remained unmatched. This CDR3 has 18 residues. CDR3 sequence reads: CASSRFRGGRTDTGELFF. CDR3 DNA sequence: TGTGCCAGCAGCCGTTTTCGCGGGGGGAGAACGGACACCGGGGAGCTGTTTTTT.

The chain recombines TRBV12-3 or TRBV12-4 with TRBJ1-1; tentatively, D is TRBD1 (6 bases). V gave up 6 bases and J gave up 1 base, with 12 bases separating them. The CDR3 has 14 amino acids. The chain's CDR3 is CASSIQGRNTEAFF. The CDR3 DNA sequence: TGTGCCAGCAGCATACAGGGCCGGAACACTGAAGCTTTCTTT.

This clonotype was counted at least ten times. The chain is built from TRBV2 and TRBJ2-2, with 7 bases lining up with TRBD2. Per germline, CDR1 SNHLY and CDR2 FYNNEI. Trimming at V came to 7 bases and at J to 4 bases, leaving 9 bases not matched to a gene. CDR3 size: 15 residues. CDR3 DNA: TGTGCCAGCACCCTAGCGGCTCGAGGCACCGGGGAGCTGTTTTTT. Protein sequence: CASTLAARGTGELFF.

This clonotype was counted many times. V usage is TRBV19 and J usage is TRBJ2-2; perhaps D is TRBD1 or TRBD2 (5 bases each). Germline V lookup: CDR1 LNHDA, CDR2 SQIVND (reference sequence). Trimming shortened V by 10 bases and J by 7 bases, and 13 bases separated the two germline ends. The CDR3 covers 12 residues. CDR3 sequence (DNA): TGTGCCACTCATCGAGGGGACGGGGAGCTGTTTTTT. It codes for CATHRGDGELFF.

This clonotype appeared many times. The CDR3 region has the DNA TGTGCCATCAGTGAGTCTGGGGGTCAGCCCCAGCATTTT. Translating it yields CAISESGGQPQHF. The genes are TRBV10-3 and TRBJ1-5; D perhaps matches TRBD1 (5 bases). The germline CDR1 and CDR2 sequences are ENHRY and SYGVKD. V lost 0 bases and J 6 bases, leaving 6 bases between the germline ends. The CDR3 consists of 13 residues.

This clonotype was seen repeatedly, ten times or more. The J gene is TRBJ2-3, the V gene TRBV12-5; D is uncertain. This CDR3 has 12 residues. Germline loops: CDR1 LGHNT, CDR2 FRNRAP. Between the trimmed V and J ends, which lost 6 bases and 6 bases, there was a span of 10 bases. CDR3 nucleotides: TGTGCTAGTGGCTCAGTGGGGGATACGCAGTATTTT. Its translation is CASGSVGDTQYF.

As for this clonotype: This may come from a read error, since a much larger clone is one base off. The V gene is TRBV6-1, the J gene TRBJ2-7, with TRBD1 matching 7 bases. Germline-derived CDR1 and CDR2 are MNHNS and SASEGT. This CDR3 has 15 residues. This chain's CDR3 is CASNRLRDSSYEQCF. The CDR3, as DNA: TGTGCCAGCAACCGCCTCCGGGACAGCTCCTACGAGCAGTGCTTC.

This clonotype occurred a few times. V gene TRBV11-1 combines with J gene TRBJ2-5; tentatively, D is TRBD1 (6 bases). Germline lookup yields CDR1 SGHAT and CDR2 FQDESV (reference sequence). Trimming took off 1 base at V and 3 bases at J, with 18 bases between the two ends. This CDR3 has 17 amino acids. CDR3 protein: CASSLVAVRKGEETQYF. Written as DNA, the CDR3 is TGTGCCAGCAGCTTAGTGGCGGTTCGGAAGGGGGAAGAGACCCAGTACTTC.

J is TRBJ1-2 and V is TRBV12-3 or TRBV12-4; D is uncertain. This CDR3 region has 16 residues. Trimming left V 3 bases short and J 8 bases short, with 22 bases between. CDR3 amino acids: CASSLVPPDAWGGYTF. The CDR3 DNA follows: TGTGCCAGCAGTTTGGTTCCGCCAGATGCCTGGGGAGGCTACACCTTC.

This clonotype was seen ten or more times. V is TRBV14 and J is TRBJ2-4; D remains unclear. The CDR3 has 15 amino acids. Between the trimmed V and J ends, which lost 2 bases and 0 bases, there was a span of 8 bases. Germline CDR1 is SGHDN and CDR2 is FVKESK. Here the CDR3 DNA reads TGTGCCAGCAGCCAACACAGCGTAGCCAAAAACATTCAGTACTTC. Translated: CASSQHSVAKNIQYF.